These 29 T cell receptor beta chains originate from one sample sequenced in a study of glioma-infiltrating T cells. The iRepertoire nested amplicon-rescue multiplex PCR amplified TCR alpha and beta CDR3s from RNA. MiXCR was run by TCRdb on the multiplex PCR reads, yielding one entry per CDR3 protein. Of around 180,000 distinct CDR3 sequences in the sample, approximately 40% were seen once. Sequencing was done on a sample of glioma tissue, nonneoplastic brain tissue, or PBMCs (not recorded which). The receptor source for this set is a human donor with low-grade glioma or glioblastoma, undergoing nonglioma brain surgery, or in good health (not recorded which).

In this sample, this clonotype turned up many times. The chain combines TRBV3-1 with TRBJ1-1; the D is unclear. The germline V gene has CDR1 LGHDT and CDR2 YNNKEL (reference sequence). CDR3 size: 15 residues. Trimming removed 1 base at V and 6 bases at J, with 15 bases between. DNA for the CDR3: TGTGCCAGCAGCCAAGGGAGAAGGACGGGAGCTGAAGCTTTCTTT. Translated, it gives CASSQGRRTGAEAFF.

This clonotype was counted between two and nine times. The V gene is TRBV29-1, the J gene TRBJ2-7, with no clear D. V lost 4 bases and J 0 bases, leaving 10 bases between the germline ends. CDR3 length: 13 residues. CDR1 and CDR2 from the germline V gene are SQVTM and ANQGSEA. In DNA form, the CDR3 reads TGCAGCGTTGTCGTCGCGAACTCCTACGAGCAGTACTTC. Its protein is CSVVVANSYEQYF.

This clonotype was observed at least ten times. This chain links TRBV15 with TRBJ1-5, with a tentative D call TRBD1 (5 bases). CDR3 length: 13 residues. Trimming pared 7 bases from V and 8 bases from J, leaving 15 bases between. CDR1 and CDR2 from the germline V gene are LNHNV and YYDKDF (reference sequence). CDR3 DNA: TGTGCCACCACCCGGGACTTTGTTGAGCCCCAGCATTTT. Residues: CATTRDFVEPQHF.

This clonotype appeared a few times. V usage is TRBV18 and J usage is TRBJ2-1, with D unclear. From germline, CDR1 is KGHSH and CDR2 LQKENI. Trimming left V 6 bases short and J 5 bases short, with 11 bases between. This CDR3 comprises 13 residues. The CDR3 DNA follows: TGTGCCAGCTCCCCCTTTGGGGACAATGAGCAGTTCTTC. It codes for CASSPFGDNEQFF.

This clonotype was seen many times. This chain joins TRBV7-9 and TRBJ2-1; TRBD2 agrees at 7 bases. Germline V gene data show CDR1 as SEHNR and CDR2 as FQNEAQ (reference sequence). V shed 0 bases and J 4 bases; nucleotides not matched to a gene: 0. The CDR3 is 14 residues long. The CDR3 sequence: CASSLAGGYNEQFF. DNA of the CDR3: TGTGCCAGCAGCTTAGCGGGAGGGTACAATGAGCAGTTCTTC.

The V and J genes are TRBV2 and TRBJ2-3, with D possibly matching TRBD1 (6 bases). This CDR3 is built from 15 residues. Germline V gene sequence: CDR1 SNHLY, CDR2 FYNNEI. Trimming took off 10 bases at V and 0 bases at J, with 17 bases between the two ends. Written as DNA, the CDR3 is TGTGCCACGACCCGGACAGAGCCTAGCACAGATACGCAGTATTTT. Its translation: CATTRTEPSTDTQYF. The variable domain in full, completed from reference TRBV2 and TRBJ2-3, reads EPEVTQTPSHQVTQMGQEVILRCVPISNHLYFYWYRQILGQKVEFLVSFYNNEISEKSEIFDDQFSVERPDGSNFTLKIRSTKLEDSAMYFCATTRTEPSTDTQYFGPGTRLTVL.

As concerns this clonotype: A read error may explain this, as a much larger clone is one base away. The chain is built from TRBV7-2 and TRBJ2-5, with D maybe TRBD2 (5 bases). This CDR3 is built from 16 residues. Germline V gives CDR1 SGHTA, CDR2 FQGNSA. The CDR3 DNA reads as TGTGCCAGCAGCTTAAACCTAGCCGTGCCCCAAGAGACCAAGTACTTC. It yields the protein CASSLNLAVPQETKYF. Filled out from reference TRBV7-2 and TRBJ2-5, the complete variable domain reads GAGVSQSPSNKVTEKGKDVELRCDPISGHTALYWYRQSLGQGLEFLIYFQGNSAPDKSGLPSDRFSAERTGGSVSTLTIQRTQQEDSAVYLCASSLNLAVPQETKYFGPGTRLLVL.

There are many counts of this clonotype. The chain recombines TRBV7-9 with TRBJ2-3; a weak D match, TRBD2 (5 bases). Trimming cost V 3 bases and J 2 bases, with 12 bases left between them. The germline gives CDR1 SEHNR, CDR2 FQNEAQ (reference sequence). CDR3 size: 15 residues. DNA for the CDR3: TGTGCCAGCAGCTTGGGCAGCGGCGTCACAGATACGCAGTATTTT. Its translation: CASSLGSGVTDTQYF.

Concerning this clonotype: Germline and junction disagree at one end, which may indicate a read error. The genes are TRBV7-2 and TRBJ2-7, with TRBD1 as a possible D gene (8 bases). Germline CDR1 SGHTA, CDR2 FQGNSA. This CDR3 has 13 amino acids. The CDR3 protein is CASRYRGDYQQYF. The CDR3 coding sequence is TGTGCCAGCAGGTACAGGGGGGACTACCAGCAGTACTTC.

This clonotype was detected ten times or more. The rearrangement links TRBV11-2 to TRBJ2-1; 13 nucleotides align to TRBD2. The junction had 8 bases not matched to a gene; V was cut back by 5 bases and J by 7 bases. This CDR3 has 16 residues. CDR1 SGHAT and CDR2 FQNNGV come from the germline V gene. The CDR3: CASSRTSGGFKNEQFF. The CDR3 region has the DNA TGTGCCAGCAGCCGGACTAGCGGGGGCTTCAAAAATGAGCAGTTCTTC.

In its sample, this clonotype was seen a few times. This chain links TRBV20-1 with TRBJ1-2; 8 positions match TRBD1. The CDR3 sequence is 12 residues long. J gave up 10 bases and V 3 bases, and 7 bases lay outside the gene matches. Looked up from germline, CDR1 is DFQATT and CDR2 is SNEGSKA (reference sequence). The CDR3 protein is CSASPGGVVYTF. The DNA of the CDR3 is TGCAGTGCTAGTCCAGGGGGCGTCGTCTACACCTTC.

The J gene is TRBJ2-4, the V gene TRBV29-1; D might be TRBD1 (5 bases). Germline lookup yields CDR1 SQVTM and CDR2 ANQGSEA. Deletions cut 6 bases from V and 0 bases from J, with 12 bases between. The CDR3 sequence is 14 residues long. CDR3: CSVVDRLAKNIQYF. The CDR3 DNA follows: TGCAGCGTAGTTGACAGACTAGCCAAAAACATTCAGTACTTC.

The chain is built from TRBV2 and TRBJ2-4; D unresolved. CDR1 is SNHLY and CDR2 is FYNNEI in the germline V gene. Trimming stripped 6 bases from V and 11 bases from J, with 14 bases between. The CDR3 has 12 amino acids. The CDR3 loop reads CASSRLAWVQYF. The CDR3 DNA is TGTGCCAGCAGCAGGCTGGCCTGGGTTCAGTACTTC.

In this sample, this clonotype turned up many times. The chain uses TRBV20-1 and TRBJ2-3; D possibly corresponds to TRBD1 (6 bases). Trimming left V 1 base short and J 1 base short, with 15 bases between. Germline-derived CDR1 and CDR2 are DFQATT and SNEGSKA (reference sequence). The CDR3 has 16 residues. CDR3 protein: CSARVFGTTRTDTQYF. CDR3 bases: TGCAGTGCTAGAGTATTTGGGACAACCCGCACAGATACGCAGTATTTT.

The genes are TRBV20-1 and TRBJ2-7; maybe TRBD1 (6 bases). Germline values: CDR1 DFQATT, CDR2 SNEGSKA (reference sequence). The ends were cut back, 2 bases at V and 2 bases at J, with 13 bases in the middle. CDR3 length: 14 amino acids. For the CDR3, the DNA is TGCAGTGCTAGACCCCTGGACAGCCCCTACGAGCAGTACTTC. Translation: CSARPLDSPYEQYF.

Many counts were recorded for this clonotype. The CDR3 DNA reads as TGCAGTGCTAGGTCGAGGGTTGGGACTGAAGCTTTCTTT. Its protein is CSARSRVGTEAFF. The V gene is TRBV20-1, the J gene TRBJ1-1, with D unresolved. Per the germline V gene, CDR1 is DFQATT and CDR2 is SNEGSKA (reference sequence). The CDR3 is made up of 13 amino acids. V was trimmed by 3 bases and J by 5 bases, leaving 13 bases between them.

This clonotype has a handful of counts. The rearrangement uses TRBV18 and TRBJ2-3, with a possible D match to TRBD2 (5 bases). CDR3 length equals 15 residues. V lost 3 bases to trimming and J lost 0 bases, with 10 bases between them. Germline V CDR1 and CDR2: KGHSH, LQKENI. CDR3 coding DNA: TGTGCCAGCTCACCGGACTTGTTTAGCACAGATACGCAGTATTTT. It translates to CASSPDLFSTDTQYF.

This clonotype has a handful of counts. This chain joins TRBV2 and TRBJ1-5, with D maybe TRBD1 (5 bases). The CDR3 length is 16 residues. V was pared by 6 bases and J by 7 bases, with 22 bases between. CDR1 SNHLY and CDR2 FYNNEI come from the germline V gene. As DNA, the CDR3 is TGTGCCAGCAGAAGGGACGGGAGTAAGGGTGCCCAGCCCCAGCATTTT. It codes for CASRRDGSKGAQPQHF. Complete variable domain (other parts from reference TRBV2 and TRBJ1-5): EPEVTQTPSHQVTQMGQEVILRCVPISNHLYFYWYRQILGQKVEFLVSFYNNEISEKSEIFDDQFSVERPDGSNFTLKIRSTKLEDSAMYFCASRRDGSKGAQPQHFGDGTRLSIL.

This clonotype occurred many times. The rearrangement uses TRBV28 and TRBJ2-1; D may be TRBD1 (6 bases). The CDR3 covers 13 residues. In germline, CDR1 is MDHEN, CDR2 SYDVKM. Trimming left V 1 base short and J 8 bases short, with 9 bases between. Here the CDR3 reads CASSLSGTHEQFF. In DNA form, the CDR3 reads TGTGCCAGCAGTTTATCCGGGACACATGAGCAGTTCTTC.

A word on this clonotype: A read error may explain this, as a much larger clone is one base away. This chain connects TRBV4-2 to TRBJ2-1; D possibly corresponds to TRBD1 (5 bases). This CDR3 contains 16 residues. V lost 0 bases to trimming and J lost 4 bases, with 13 bases between them. Germline values: CDR1 LGHNA, CDR2 YNFKEQ. CDR3 sequence reads: CASSQDYHRSYNEQFF. DNA for the CDR3: TGTGCCAGCAGCCAAGATTATCACAGGTCATACAATGAGCAGTTCTTC.

This clonotype was seen ten or more times. The chain joins TRBV20-1 to TRBJ1-5; 9 nucleotides line up with TRBD1. The CDR3 is 14 residues long. V trimming: 6 bases; J trimming: 6 bases; junction bases outside the gene matches: 9. The germline gives CDR1 DFQATT, CDR2 SNEGSKA (reference sequence). In DNA, the CDR3 is TGCAGTGCAAAACAGGGGGCGGAAGGTCAGCCCCAGCATTTT. Residues: CSAKQGAEGQPQHF.

The chain links TRBV29-1 to TRBJ2-7, with a tentative D call TRBD2 (5 bases). CDR3 length: 13 amino acids. Per germline, CDR1 SQVTM and CDR2 ANQGSEA. V was shortened by 7 bases and J by 6 bases, with 19 bases between the two germline ends. The CDR3 nucleotides read TGCAGCGCCGTGACCCGATCACGGGGCGAGCAGTACTTC. It encodes CSAVTRSRGEQYF.

Worth noting for this clonotype: One end of the junction varies from germline; a read error may be responsible. This chain links TRBV2 with TRBJ1-2; D is possibly TRBD1 (5 bases). CDR1 and CDR2 (germline): SNHLY, FYNNEI. The length of the CDR3 is 12 residues. As DNA, the CDR3 is TGTGCCGCGACAGACTATAACCATGGCTACACCTTC. It yields the protein CAATDYNHGYTF.

The genes are TRBV20-1 and TRBJ2-1; 8 nucleotides align to TRBD2. Per germline, CDR1 DFQATT and CDR2 SNEGSKA (reference sequence). Trimming took 6 bases from V and 12 from J; bases not matched to a gene: 19. CDR3 size: 15 residues. The CDR3: CSATNSGTLSRGQFF. Here the CDR3 DNA reads TGCAGTGCAACCAATAGCGGGACACTTTCTCGTGGGCAGTTCTTC.

There are a few counts of this clonotype. The chain is built from TRBV2 and TRBJ2-2, with a tentative D call TRBD1 (6 bases). V gave up 2 bases and J gave up 0 bases, with 10 bases separating them. Germline CDR1 reads SNHLY; CDR2 reads FYNNEI. The CDR3 sequence is 16 residues long. CDR3 amino acids: CASSESRTANTGELFF. The CDR3 nucleotides read TGTGCCAGCAGTGAATCCAGGACAGCGAACACCGGGGAGCTGTTTTTT. The entire variable domain, with the rest obtained from reference TRBV2 and TRBJ2-2, is as follows: EPEVTQTPSHQVTQMGQEVILRCVPISNHLYFYWYRQILGQKVEFLVSFYNNEISEKSEIFDDQFSVERPDGSNFTLKIRSTKLEDSAMYFCASSESRTANTGELFFGEGSRLTVL.

On this clonotype: It may be a read error: a sequence one base away is much more abundant. This rearrangement joins TRBV24-1 to TRBJ2-1; 16 nucleotides align to TRBD2. This CDR3 has 16 residues. CDR1 is KGHDR and CDR2 is SFDVKD in the germline V gene. DNA for the CDR3: TGTGCCACCAGTGCCGGGACTAGCGGGAGGGAAAATGAGCAGTCCTTC. It specifies CATSAGTSGRENEQSF.

V gene TRBV11-1 combines with J gene TRBJ2-1; 12 bases match TRBD2. CDR1 and CDR2 (germline): SGHAT, FQDESV (reference sequence). Trimming at V came to 4 bases and at J to 9 bases, leaving 13 bases not matched to a gene. The CDR3 length is 17 residues. CDR3 in DNA: TGTGCCAGCAGCTCATGGGCGCTAGCGGGAGGGCCAAGTGAGCAGTTCTTC. This codes for CASSSWALAGGPSEQFF.

V gene TRBV6-1 combines with J gene TRBJ1-2; 9 bases are shared with TRBD1. The CDR3 consists of 17 residues. V lost 8 bases, J lost 6 bases, and 19 bases stayed unmatched. Germline V gene lookup returns CDR1 MNHNS and CDR2 SASEGT. Here the CDR3 reads CASSVSPGTGTSDGYTF. In DNA, the CDR3 is TGTGCCAGCTCTGTTAGTCCCGGGACAGGGACCTCGGATGGCTACACCTTC.

Concerning this clonotype: A much larger clone differs by one base, so this may be a read error. This chain uses TRBV25-1 with TRBJ2-1; D is unresolved. This CDR3 spans 15 amino acids. Germline-derived CDR1 and CDR2 are MGHDK and SYGVNS. V was cut by 2 bases and J by 0 bases, with 8 bases left in between. Here the CDR3 reads CASSEGPISYNEQFF. CDR3 DNA: TGTGCCAGCAGTGAAGGGCCGATCTCCTACAATGAGCAGTTCTTC.